This T cell receptor (beta chain) was captured in a study of blood T cell repertoires in COVID-19. Study details: Whether acute or convalescent, the COVID-19 samples came from the United States, Italy and Spain.

Symptom resolution, clearance, or two negative PCRs marked the recovered donors of Cohort 3. Germline values: CDR1 MNHEY, CDR2 SVGAGI. The CDR3 consists of 13 residues. The junction had 7 bases not matched to a gene; V was cut back by 5 bases and J by 9 bases. Generated by immunoSEQ multiplex PCR, the TCRdb table keeps only in-frame clones and is missing some. Of over 150,000 clones in the sample, approximately 85% are singletons; the top ten hold 6.2%. This clone was seen more than once but under ten times. Sequences were obtained from PBMCs or T cells enriched from blood (not recorded which). The receptor's source is a man in his forties or fifties who had recovered from COVID-19. The chain carries TRBV6-5 and TRBJ2-1, with 7 bases aligning to TRBD1. CDR3 in DNA: TGTGCCAGCAGTCGAACAGGGGCAAGTGAGCAGTTCTTC. Translation: CASSRTGASEQFF.